This T cell receptor beta chain stems from a study of blood T cell repertoires in COVID-19. TCRdb's copy holds only in-frame clones and misses some; the assay was immunoSEQ multiplex PCR. The repertoire has around 56,000 clones, around 87% of them found once; the top ten carry under 8%. The germline V and J ends were trimmed by 1 base and 2 bases, with 11 bases remaining between them. There are 14 residues in the CDR3. Looked up from germline, CDR1 is SQVTM and CDR2 is ANQGSEA. Sequenced input: peripheral blood. The rearrangement uses TRBV29-1 and TRBJ2-5; perhaps TRBD1 as D (5 bases). This clonotype was obtained from a man in his sixties with active or convalescent COVID-19. The CDR3 here is CSVEGQRGQETQYF. In nucleotides, the CDR3 is TGCAGCGTTGAAGGACAGCGTGGTCAAGAGACCCAGTACTTC.